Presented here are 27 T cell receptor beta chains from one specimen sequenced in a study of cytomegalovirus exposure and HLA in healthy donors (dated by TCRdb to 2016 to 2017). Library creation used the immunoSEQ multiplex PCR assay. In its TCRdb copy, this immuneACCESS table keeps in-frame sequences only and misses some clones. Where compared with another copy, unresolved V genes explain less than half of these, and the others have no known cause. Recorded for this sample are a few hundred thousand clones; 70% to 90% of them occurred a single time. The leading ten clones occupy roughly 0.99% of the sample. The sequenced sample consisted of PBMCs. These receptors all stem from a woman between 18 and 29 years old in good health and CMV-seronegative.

CDR3 nucleotide sequence: TGTGCCAGCAGTTTATCGGCGGCAACTAATGAAAAACTGTTTTTT. It specifies CASSLSAATNEKLFF. V is TRBV28 and J is TRBJ1-4; D unresolved. V was trimmed by 1 base and J by 0 bases, leaving 6 bases between them. The CDR3 totals 15 residues. Germline V lookup: CDR1 MDHEN, CDR2 SYDVKM.

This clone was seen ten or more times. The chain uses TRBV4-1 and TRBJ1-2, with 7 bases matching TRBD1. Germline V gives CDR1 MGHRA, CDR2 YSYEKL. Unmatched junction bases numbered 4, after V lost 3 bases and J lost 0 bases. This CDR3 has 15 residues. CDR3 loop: CASSHRDSTNYGYTF. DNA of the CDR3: TGCGCCAGCAGCCACCGGGACAGTACTAACTATGGCTACACCTTC.

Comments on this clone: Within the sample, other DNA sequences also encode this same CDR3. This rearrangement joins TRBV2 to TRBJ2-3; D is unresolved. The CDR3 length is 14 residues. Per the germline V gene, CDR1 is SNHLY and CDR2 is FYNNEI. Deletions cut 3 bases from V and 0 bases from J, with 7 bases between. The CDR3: CASSEQSSTDTQYF. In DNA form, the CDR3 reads TGTGCCAGCAGTGAGCAGTCTAGCACAGATACGCAGTATTTT.

The CDR3 nucleotides read TGTGCCAGCAGTTACCCGGGGGGGCTGGATCAGCCCCAGCATTTT. It codes for CASSYPGGLDQPQHF. This sequence joins TRBV28 and TRBJ1-5; the D gene is possibly TRBD1 (6 bases). V was cut by 4 bases and J by 5 bases, with 15 bases left in between. CDR1 and CDR2 (germline): MDHEN, SYDVKM. CDR3 length equals 15 residues.

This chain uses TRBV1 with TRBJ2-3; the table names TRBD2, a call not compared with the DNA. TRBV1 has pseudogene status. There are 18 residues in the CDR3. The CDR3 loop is CTSSHSQTSGRAIDTQYF. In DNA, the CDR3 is TGCACCAGCAGCCACTCCCAGACTAGCGGGAGGGCCATAGATACGCAGTATTTT.

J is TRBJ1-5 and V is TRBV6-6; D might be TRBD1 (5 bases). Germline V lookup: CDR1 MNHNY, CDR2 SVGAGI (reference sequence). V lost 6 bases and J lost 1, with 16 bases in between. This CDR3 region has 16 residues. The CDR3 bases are TGTGCCAGCAGCCCCGCGGGGGGGGGAAGCAATCAGCCCCAGCATTTT. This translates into CASSPAGGGSNQPQHF.

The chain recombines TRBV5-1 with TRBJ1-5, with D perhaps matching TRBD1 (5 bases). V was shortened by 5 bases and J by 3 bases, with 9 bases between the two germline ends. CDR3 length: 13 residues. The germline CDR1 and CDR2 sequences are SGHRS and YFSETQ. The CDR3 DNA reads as TGCGCCAGCAGGACAGACCTCAATCAGCCCCAGCATTTT. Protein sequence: CASRTDLNQPQHF.

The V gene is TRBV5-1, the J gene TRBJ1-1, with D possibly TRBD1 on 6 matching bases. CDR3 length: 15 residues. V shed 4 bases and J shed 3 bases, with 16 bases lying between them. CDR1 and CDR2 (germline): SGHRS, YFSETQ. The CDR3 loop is CASSPDWGRDTEAFF. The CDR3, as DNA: TGCGCCAGCAGCCCGGACTGGGGGCGGGACACTGAAGCTTTCTTT.

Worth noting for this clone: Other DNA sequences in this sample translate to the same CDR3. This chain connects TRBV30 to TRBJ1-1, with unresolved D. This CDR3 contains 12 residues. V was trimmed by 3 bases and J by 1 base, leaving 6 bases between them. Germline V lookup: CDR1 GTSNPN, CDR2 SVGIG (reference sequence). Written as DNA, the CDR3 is TGTGCCTGGAGCCCCGGGAACACTGAAGCTTTCTTT. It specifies CAWSPGNTEAFF.

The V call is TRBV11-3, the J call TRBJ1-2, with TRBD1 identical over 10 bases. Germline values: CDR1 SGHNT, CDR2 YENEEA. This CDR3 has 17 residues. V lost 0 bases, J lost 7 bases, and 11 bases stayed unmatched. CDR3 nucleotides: TGTGCCAGCAGCTTAGATCGCTTGGGACAGGGGAAGGTTGGCTACACCTTC. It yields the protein CASSLDRLGQGKVGYTF.

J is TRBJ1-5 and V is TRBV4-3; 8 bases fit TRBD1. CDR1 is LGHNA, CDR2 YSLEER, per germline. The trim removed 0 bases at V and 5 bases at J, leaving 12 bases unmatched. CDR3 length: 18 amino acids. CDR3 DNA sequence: TGCGCCAGCAGCCAAGATGTTTACGGACAGGGCAGGCATCAGCCCCAGCATTTT. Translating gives CASSQDVYGQGRHQPQHF.

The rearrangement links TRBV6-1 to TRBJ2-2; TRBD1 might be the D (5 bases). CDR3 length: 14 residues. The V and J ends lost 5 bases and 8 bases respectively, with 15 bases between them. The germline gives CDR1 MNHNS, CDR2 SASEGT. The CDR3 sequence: CASSHGADGGELFF. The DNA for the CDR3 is TGTGCCAGCAGTCATGGGGCCGATGGAGGGGAGCTGTTTTTT.

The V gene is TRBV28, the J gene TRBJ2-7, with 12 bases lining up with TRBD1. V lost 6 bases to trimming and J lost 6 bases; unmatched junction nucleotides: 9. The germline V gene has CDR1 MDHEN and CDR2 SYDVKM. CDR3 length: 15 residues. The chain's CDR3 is CASSPGQGAMVEQYF. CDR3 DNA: TGTGCCAGCAGCCCGGGACAGGGGGCGATGGTCGAGCAGTACTTC.

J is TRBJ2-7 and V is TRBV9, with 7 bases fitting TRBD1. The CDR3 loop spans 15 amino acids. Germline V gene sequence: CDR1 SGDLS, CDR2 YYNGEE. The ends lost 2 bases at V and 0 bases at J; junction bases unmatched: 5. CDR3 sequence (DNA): TGTGCCAGCAGCGTTAGACAGGGTAGCTCCTACGAGCAGTACTTC. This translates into CASSVRQGSSYEQYF.

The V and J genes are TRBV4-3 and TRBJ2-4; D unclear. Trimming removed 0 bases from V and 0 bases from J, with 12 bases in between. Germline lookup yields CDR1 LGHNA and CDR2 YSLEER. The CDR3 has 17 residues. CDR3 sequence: CASSQDLRSLAKNIQYF. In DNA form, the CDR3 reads TGCGCCAGCAGCCAAGATCTCAGGTCACTAGCCAAAAACATTCAGTACTTC.

The DNA of the CDR3 is TGTGCCATCGGGACAGGGGTTTACGAGCAGTACTTC. Translating gives CAIGTGVYEQYF. V is TRBV27 and J is TRBJ2-7; 10 nucleotides match TRBD1. Per germline, CDR1 MNHEY and CDR2 SMNVEV (reference sequence). Unmatched junction bases numbered 4, after V lost 10 bases and J lost 4 bases. This CDR3 contains 12 residues.

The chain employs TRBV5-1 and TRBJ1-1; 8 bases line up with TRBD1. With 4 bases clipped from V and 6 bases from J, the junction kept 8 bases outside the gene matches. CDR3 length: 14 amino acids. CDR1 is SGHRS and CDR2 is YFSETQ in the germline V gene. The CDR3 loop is CASSGWTGRSEAFF. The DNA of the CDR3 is TGCGCCAGCAGCGGGTGGACAGGGAGGTCTGAAGCTTTCTTT.

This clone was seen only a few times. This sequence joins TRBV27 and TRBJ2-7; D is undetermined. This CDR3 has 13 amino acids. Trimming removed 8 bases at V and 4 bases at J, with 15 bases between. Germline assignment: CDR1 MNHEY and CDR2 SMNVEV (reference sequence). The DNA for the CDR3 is TGTGCCAGCGCCGACGCACTAAATTACGAGCAGTACTTC. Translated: CASADALNYEQYF.

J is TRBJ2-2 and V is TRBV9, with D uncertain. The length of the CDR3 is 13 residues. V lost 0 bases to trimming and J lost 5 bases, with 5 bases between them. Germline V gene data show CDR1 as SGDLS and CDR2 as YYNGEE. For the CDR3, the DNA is TGTGCCAGCAGCGTAGCTAGGACCGGGGAGCTGTTTTTT. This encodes CASSVARTGELFF.

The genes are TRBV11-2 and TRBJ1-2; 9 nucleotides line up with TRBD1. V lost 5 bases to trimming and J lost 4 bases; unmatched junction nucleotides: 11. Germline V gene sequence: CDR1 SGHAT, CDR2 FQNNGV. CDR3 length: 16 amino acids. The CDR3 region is CASSRNRDREGYGYTF. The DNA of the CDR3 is TGTGCCAGCAGCCGGAACCGGGACAGGGAGGGCTATGGCTACACCTTC.

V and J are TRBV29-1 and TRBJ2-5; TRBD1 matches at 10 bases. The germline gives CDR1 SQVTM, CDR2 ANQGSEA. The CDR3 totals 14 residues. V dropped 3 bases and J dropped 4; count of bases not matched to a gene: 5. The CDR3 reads CSVDSRDRGETQYF. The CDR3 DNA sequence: TGCAGCGTTGATAGCCGGGACAGGGGAGAGACCCAGTACTTC.

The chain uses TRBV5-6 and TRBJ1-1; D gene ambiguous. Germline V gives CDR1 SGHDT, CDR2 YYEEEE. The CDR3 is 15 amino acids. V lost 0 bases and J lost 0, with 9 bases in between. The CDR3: CASSLATVLNTEAFF. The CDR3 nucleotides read TGTGCCAGCAGCTTGGCCACAGTTTTGAACACTGAAGCTTTCTTT.

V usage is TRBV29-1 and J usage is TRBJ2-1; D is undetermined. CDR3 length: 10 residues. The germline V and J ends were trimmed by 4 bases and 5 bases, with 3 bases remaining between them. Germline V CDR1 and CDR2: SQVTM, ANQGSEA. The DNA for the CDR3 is TGCAGCGTTGTAGACAATGAGCAGTTCTTC. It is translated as CSVVDNEQFF.

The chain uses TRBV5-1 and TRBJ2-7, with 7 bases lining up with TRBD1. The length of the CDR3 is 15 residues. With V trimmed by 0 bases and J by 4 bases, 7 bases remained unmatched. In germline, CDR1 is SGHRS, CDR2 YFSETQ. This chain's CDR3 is CASSLEPQGRYEQYF. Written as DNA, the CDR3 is TGCGCCAGCAGCTTGGAACCACAGGGGAGATACGAGCAGTACTTC.

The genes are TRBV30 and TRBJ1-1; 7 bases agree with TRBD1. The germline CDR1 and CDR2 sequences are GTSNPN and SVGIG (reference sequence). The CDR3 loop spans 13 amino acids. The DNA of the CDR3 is TGTTCAACGAGTGCCGGAGAGGGGGCGCCTGCTTTCTTT. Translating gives CSTSAGEGAPAFF. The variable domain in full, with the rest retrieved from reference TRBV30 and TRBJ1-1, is SQTIHQWPATLVQPVGSPLSLECTVEGTSNPNLYWYRQAAGRGLQLLFYSVGIGQISSEVPQNLSASRPQDRQFILSSKKLLLSDSGFYLCSTSAGEGAPAFFGQGTRLTVV.

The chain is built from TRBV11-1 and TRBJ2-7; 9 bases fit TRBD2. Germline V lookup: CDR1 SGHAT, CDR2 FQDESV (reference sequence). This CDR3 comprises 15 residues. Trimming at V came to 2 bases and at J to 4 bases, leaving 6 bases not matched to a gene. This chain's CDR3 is CASSLRAGGGYEQYF. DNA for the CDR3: TGTGCCAGCAGCTTACGGGCGGGAGGGGGATACGAGCAGTACTTC.

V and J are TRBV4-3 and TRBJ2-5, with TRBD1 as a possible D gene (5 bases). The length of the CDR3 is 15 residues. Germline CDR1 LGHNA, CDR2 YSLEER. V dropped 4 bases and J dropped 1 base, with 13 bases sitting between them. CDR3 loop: CASSPLKGFQETQYF. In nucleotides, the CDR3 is TGCGCCAGCAGCCCACTCAAGGGGTTCCAAGAGACCCAGTACTTC.